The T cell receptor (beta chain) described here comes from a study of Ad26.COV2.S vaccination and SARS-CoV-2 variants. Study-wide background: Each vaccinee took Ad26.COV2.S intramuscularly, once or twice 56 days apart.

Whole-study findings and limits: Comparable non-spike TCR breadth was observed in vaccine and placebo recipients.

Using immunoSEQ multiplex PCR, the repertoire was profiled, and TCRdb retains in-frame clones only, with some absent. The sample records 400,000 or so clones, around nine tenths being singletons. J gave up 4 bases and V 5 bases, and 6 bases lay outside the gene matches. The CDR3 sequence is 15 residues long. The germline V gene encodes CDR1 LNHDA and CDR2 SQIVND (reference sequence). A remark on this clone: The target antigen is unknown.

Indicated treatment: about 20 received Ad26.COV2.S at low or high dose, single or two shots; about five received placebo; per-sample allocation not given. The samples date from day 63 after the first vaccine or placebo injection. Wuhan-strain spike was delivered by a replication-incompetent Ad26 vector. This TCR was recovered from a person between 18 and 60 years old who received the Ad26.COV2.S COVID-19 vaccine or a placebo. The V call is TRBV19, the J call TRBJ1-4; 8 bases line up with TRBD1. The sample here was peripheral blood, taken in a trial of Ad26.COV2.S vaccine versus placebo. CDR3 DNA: TGTGCCAGTAGTGGCCAGGGGGCGGTTAATGAAAAACTGTTTTTT. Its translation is CASSGQGAVNEKLFF.